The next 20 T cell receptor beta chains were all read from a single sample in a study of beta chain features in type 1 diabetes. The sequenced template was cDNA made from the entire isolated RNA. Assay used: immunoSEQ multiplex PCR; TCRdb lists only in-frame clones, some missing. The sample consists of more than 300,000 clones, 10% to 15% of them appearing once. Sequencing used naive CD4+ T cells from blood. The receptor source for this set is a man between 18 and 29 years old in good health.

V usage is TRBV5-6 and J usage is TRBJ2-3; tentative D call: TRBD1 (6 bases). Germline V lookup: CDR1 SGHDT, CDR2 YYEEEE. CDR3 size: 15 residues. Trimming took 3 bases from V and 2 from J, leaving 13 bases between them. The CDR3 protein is CASSSTGQSTDTQYF. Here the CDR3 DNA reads TGTGCCAGCAGCTCGACCGGACAGTCCACAGATACGCAGTATTTT.

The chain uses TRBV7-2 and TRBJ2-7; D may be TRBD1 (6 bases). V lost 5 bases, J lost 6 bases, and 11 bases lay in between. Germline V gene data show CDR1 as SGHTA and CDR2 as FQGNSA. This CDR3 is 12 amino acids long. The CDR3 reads CASSNRVLEQYF. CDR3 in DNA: TGTGCCAGCAGCAACAGGGTCCTCGAGCAGTACTTC.

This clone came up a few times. CDR3 residues: CASSQGHLTGELFF. As DNA, the CDR3 is TGTGCCAGCAGCCAGGGACACTTGACCGGGGAGCTGTTTTTT. This sequence joins TRBV7-3 and TRBJ2-2, with D possibly TRBD1 on 6 matching bases. The germline V gene has CDR1 SGHTA and CDR2 FQGTGA. The length of the CDR3 is 14 residues. The V gene lost 5 bases and the J gene lost 5 bases, with 12 bases spanning the gap.

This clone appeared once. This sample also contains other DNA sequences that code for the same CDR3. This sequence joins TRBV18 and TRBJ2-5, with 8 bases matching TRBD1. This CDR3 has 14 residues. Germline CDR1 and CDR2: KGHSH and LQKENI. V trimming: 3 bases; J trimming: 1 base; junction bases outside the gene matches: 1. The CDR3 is CASSPGQGQETQYF. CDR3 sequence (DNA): TGTGCCAGCTCACCCGGACAGGGCCAAGAGACCCAGTACTTC.

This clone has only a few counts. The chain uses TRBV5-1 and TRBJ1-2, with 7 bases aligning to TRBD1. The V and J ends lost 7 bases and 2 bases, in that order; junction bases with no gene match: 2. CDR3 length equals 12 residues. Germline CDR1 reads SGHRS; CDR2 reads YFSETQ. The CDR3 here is CASGQDNYGYTF. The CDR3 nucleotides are TGCGCCAGCGGACAGGACAACTATGGCTACACCTTC.

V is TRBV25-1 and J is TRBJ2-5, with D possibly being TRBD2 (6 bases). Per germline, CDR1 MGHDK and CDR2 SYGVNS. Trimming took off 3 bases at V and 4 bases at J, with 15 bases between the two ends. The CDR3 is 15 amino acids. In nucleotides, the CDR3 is TGTGCCAGCAGTGAGGTGGAGGGTGTCGGAGAGACCCAGTACTTC. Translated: CASSEVEGVGETQYF.

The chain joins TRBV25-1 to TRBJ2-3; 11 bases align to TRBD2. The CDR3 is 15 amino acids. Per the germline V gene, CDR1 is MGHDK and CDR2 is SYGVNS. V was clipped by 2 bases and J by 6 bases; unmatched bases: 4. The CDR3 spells CASSELAGGWDTQYF. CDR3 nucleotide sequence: TGTGCCAGCAGTGAACTAGCGGGGGGTTGGGATACGCAGTATTTT.

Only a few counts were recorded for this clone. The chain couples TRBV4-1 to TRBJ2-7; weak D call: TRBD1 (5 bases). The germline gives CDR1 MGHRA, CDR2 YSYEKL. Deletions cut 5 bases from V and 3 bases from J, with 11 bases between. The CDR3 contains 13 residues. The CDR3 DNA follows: TGCGCCAGCAGCAGCAGGGTGGGCTACGAGCAGTACTTC. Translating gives CASSSRVGYEQYF.

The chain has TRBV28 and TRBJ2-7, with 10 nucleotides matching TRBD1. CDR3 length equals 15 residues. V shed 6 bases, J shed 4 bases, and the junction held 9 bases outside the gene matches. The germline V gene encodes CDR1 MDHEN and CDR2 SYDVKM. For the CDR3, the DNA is TGTGCCAGCAGGCAGGGACAGGGGATATCGTACGAGCAGTACTTC. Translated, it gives CASRQGQGISYEQYF.

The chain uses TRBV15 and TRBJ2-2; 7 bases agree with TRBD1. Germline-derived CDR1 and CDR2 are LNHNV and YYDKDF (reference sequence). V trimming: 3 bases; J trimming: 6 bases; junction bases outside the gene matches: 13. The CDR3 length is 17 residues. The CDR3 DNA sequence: TGTGCCACCAGCAGGGGCGACAGGGAAACGGTTGCCGGGGAGCTGTTTTTT. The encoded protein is CATSRGDRETVAGELFF.

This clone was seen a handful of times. The CDR3 sequence is CASSLQVHEQYF. CDR3 DNA sequence: TGTGCCAGCAGTTTACAGGTGCACGAGCAGTACTTC. The chain has TRBV28 and TRBJ2-7; unclear D gene. The CDR3 is 12 residues long. Trimming removed 2 bases at V and 5 bases at J, with 7 bases between. Germline V lookup: CDR1 MDHEN, CDR2 SYDVKM.

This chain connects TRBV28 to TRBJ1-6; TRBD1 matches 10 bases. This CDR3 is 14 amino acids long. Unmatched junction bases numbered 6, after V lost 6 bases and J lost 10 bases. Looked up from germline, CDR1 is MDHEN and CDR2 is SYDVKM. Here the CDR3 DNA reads TGTGCCAGCAGGCCGACAGGGGGCGCGTCACCCCTCCACTTT. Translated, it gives CASRPTGGASPLHF.

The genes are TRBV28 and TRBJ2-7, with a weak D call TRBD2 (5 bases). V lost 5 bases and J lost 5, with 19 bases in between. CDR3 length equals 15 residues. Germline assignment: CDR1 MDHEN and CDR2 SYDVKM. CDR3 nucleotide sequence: TGTGCCAGCAGTGCCGCGGGTCTCACGCGCCACGAGCAGTACTTC. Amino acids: CASSAAGLTRHEQYF.

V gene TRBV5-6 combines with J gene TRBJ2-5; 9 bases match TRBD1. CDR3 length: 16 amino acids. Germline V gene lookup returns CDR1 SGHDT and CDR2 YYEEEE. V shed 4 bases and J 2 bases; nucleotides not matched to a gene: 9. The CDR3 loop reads CASSPGDRAQQETQYF. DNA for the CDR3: TGTGCCAGCAGCCCCGGGGACAGGGCCCAACAAGAGACCCAGTACTTC. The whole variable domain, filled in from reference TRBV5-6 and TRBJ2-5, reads DAGVTQSPTHLIKTRGQQVTLRCSPKSGHDTVSWYQQALGQGPQFIFQYYEEEERQRGNFPDRFSGHQFPNYSSELNVNALLLGDSALYLCASSPGDRAQQETQYFGPGTRLLVL.

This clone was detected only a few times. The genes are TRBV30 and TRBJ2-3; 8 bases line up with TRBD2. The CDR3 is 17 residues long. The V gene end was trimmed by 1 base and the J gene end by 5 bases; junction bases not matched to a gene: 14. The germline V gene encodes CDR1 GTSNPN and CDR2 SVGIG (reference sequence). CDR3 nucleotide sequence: TGTGCCTGGAGTGCGGGTAGTGCGGGAGGCCGGGGAGATACGCAGTATTTT. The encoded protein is CAWSAGSAGGRGDTQYF. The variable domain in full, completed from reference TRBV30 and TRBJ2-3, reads SQTIHQWPATLVQPVGSPLSLECTVEGTSNPNLYWYRQAAGRGLQLLFYSVGIGQISSEVPQNLSASRPQDRQFILSSKKLLLSDSGFYLCAWSAGSAGGRGDTQYFGPGTRLTVL.

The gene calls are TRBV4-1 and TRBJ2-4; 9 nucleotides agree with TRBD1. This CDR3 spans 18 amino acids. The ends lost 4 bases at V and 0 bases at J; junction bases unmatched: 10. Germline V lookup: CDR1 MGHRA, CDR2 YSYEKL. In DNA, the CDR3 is TGCGCCAGCAGCCCCGGACAGGGGTTTTCGTTAGCCAAAAACATTCAGTACTTC. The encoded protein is CASSPGQGFSLAKNIQYF.

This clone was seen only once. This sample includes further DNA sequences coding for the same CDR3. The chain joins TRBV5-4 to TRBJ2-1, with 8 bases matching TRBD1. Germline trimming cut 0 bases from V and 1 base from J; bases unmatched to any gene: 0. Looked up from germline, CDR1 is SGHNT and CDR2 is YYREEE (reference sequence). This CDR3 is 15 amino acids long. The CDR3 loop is CASSLDRGSYNEQFF. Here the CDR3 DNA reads TGTGCCAGCAGCTTGGACAGGGGGTCCTACAATGAGCAGTTCTTC.

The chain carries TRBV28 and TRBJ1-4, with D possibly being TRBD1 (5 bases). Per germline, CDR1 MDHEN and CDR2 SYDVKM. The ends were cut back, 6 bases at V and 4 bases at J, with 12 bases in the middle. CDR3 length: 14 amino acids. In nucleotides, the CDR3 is TGTGCCAGCAGCGGTCAGGGAAGTAATGAAAAACTGTTTTTT. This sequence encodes CASSGQGSNEKLFF.

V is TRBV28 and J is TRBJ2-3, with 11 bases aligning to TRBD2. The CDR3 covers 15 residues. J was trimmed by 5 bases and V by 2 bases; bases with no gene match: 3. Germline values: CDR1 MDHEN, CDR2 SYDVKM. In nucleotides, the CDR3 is TGTGCCAGCAGTTTAGGGACTAGCGGTTTAGATACGCAGTATTTT. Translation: CASSLGTSGLDTQYF.

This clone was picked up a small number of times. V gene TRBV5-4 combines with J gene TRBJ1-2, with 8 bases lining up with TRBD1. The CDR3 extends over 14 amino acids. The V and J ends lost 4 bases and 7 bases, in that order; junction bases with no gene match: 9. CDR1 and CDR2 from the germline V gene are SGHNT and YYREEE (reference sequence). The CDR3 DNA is TGTGCCAGCAGCGCCGGACAGGGTCGGGGTGGCTACACCTTC. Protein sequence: CASSAGQGRGGYTF.